Listed below are T cell receptor beta chains from one sample, sequenced in a study of cytomegalovirus exposure and HLA in healthy donors. Assay: immunoSEQ multiplex PCR; the TCRdb copy retains only in-frame clones and omits some. The profile covers about 180,000 clones, with nearly 80% appearing a single time and 6.3% taken by the ten largest. Material: PBMCs. The receptors shown here come from a man aged 35 to 55 in good health and CMV-seropositive. Each CDR3 is given with its conserved first and last residue. The D gene is left open where the match is weak. Clone size is not always given. Where it is, it says once, few, many or a class for expanded clones.

V gene	J gene	clone size	D gene	CDR3 protein	CDR3 DNA
TRBV5-1	TRBJ2-1	-	-	CASSLVGGVLNEQFF	TGCGCCAGCAGCTTGGTCGGGGGAGTACTCAATGAGCAGTTCTTC
TRBV10-3	TRBJ2-1	-	TRBD1	CAISDRDRDHEQFF	TGTGCCATCAGTGATCGGGACAGGGACCATGAGCAGTTCTTC
TRBV11-2	TRBJ2-2	-	-	CASSLSPGHTGELFF	TGTGCCAGCAGCTTATCTCCAGGGCATACCGGGGAGCTGTTTTTT
TRBV9	TRBJ2-7	-	-	CASSVGKGSVPYEQYF	TGTGCCAGCAGCGTAGGAAAAGGGAGCGTTCCCTACGAGCAGTACTTC
TRBV7-9	TRBJ2-2	-	-	CASTPRDLNTGELFF	TGTGCCAGCACCCCCCGGGACTTGAACACCGGGGAGCTGTTTTTT
TRBV19	TRBJ1-4	few	TRBD1	CASSNRDRDEKLFF	TGTGCCAGTAGTAACCGGGACAGGGACGAAAAACTGTTTTTT
TRBV7-9	TRBJ1-4	-	-	CASSLFGSENEKLFF	TGTGCCAGCAGCTTATTTGGCAGCGAGAATGAAAAACTGTTTTTT
TRBV7-9	TRBJ2-1	few	TRBD2	CASSRGLAISYNEQFF	TGTGCCAGCAGCCGAGGACTAGCGATATCCTACAATGAGCAGTTCTTC
TRBV7-9	TRBJ1-5	-	-	CASSSGLDYQPQHF	TGTGCCAGCAGCTCTGGACTTGATTATCAGCCCCAGCATTTT
TRBV9	TRBJ2-7	once	TRBD1	CASSNRDRGPYEQYF	TGTGCCAGCAGCAACCGGGACAGGGGGCCCTACGAGCAGTACTTC
TRBV11-3	TRBJ2-1	-	-	CASSLEGGGEQFF	TGTGCCAGCAGCTTAGAGGGGGGAGGTGAGCAGTTCTTC
TRBV4-2	TRBJ2-3	-	TRBD2	CASSQVSGSKSDTQYF	TGTGCCAGCAGCCAAGTTAGCGGGAGTAAATCAGATACGCAGTATTTT
TRBV7-2	TRBJ2-1	-	TRBD1	CASSPQGAGWNEQFF	TGTGCCAGCAGCCCACAGGGGGCGGGTTGGAATGAGCAGTTCTTC
TRBV19	TRBJ2-2	once	-	CASSVAGLKQGPRGRLFF	TGTGCCAGTAGTGTTGCTGGACTCAAACAGGGCCCACGGGGAAGGCTGTTTTTT
TRBV7-7	TRBJ1-4	-	-	CASSKQDGANEKLFF	TGTGCCAGCAGCAAACAGGACGGCGCTAATGAAAAACTGTTTTTT
TRBV11-2	TRBJ1-4	-	-	CASSQTATNEKLFF	TGTGCCAGCAGCCAGACAGCCACTAATGAAAAACTGTTTTTT
TRBV5-1	TRBJ1-4	-	-	CASSLGAAGNTEKLFF	TGCGCCAGCAGCTTGGGGGCAGCAGGGAATACTGAAAAACTGTTTTTT
TRBV7-2	TRBJ2-7	-	TRBD2	CASSPASGRNYEQYF	TGTGCCAGCAGCCCGGCTAGCGGGAGGAACTACGAGCAGTACTTC
TRBV6-1	TRBJ2-3	-	TRBD2	CASSETAGGPDTQYF	TGTGCCAGCAGTGAAACCGCGGGAGGGCCAGATACGCAGTATTTT
TRBV9	TRBJ2-7	once	-	CASSPTSHLLEQYF	TGTGCCAGCAGCCCAACTAGCCACTTACTCGAGCAGTACTTC
TRBV6-1	TRBJ2-3	few	-	CASSEAWATRYTQYF	TGTGCCAGCAGTGAAGCCTGGGCCACTCGATATACGCAGTATTTT
TRBV6-5	TRBJ1-1	-	-	CASSYSIAGNTEAFF	TGTGCCAGCAGTTACTCGATCGCGGGGAACACTGAAGCTTTCTTT
TRBV27	TRBJ2-7	few	-	CASSRGRAYEQYF	TGTGCCAGCAGTCGCGGGCGCGCCTACGAGCAGTACTTC
TRBV28	TRBJ2-1	-	TRBD2	CASSLAAGGANEQFF	TGTGCCAGCAGTTTAGCTGCGGGAGGCGCCAATGAGCAGTTCTTC
TRBV28	TRBJ2-5	-	TRBD1	CASSSSGTGEETQYF	TGTGCCAGCAGTTCCTCCGGGACAGGGGAGGAGACCCAGTACTTC
TRBV6-4	TRBJ2-6	-	-	CASSDGQPGANVLTF	TGTGCCAGCAGTGACGGACAACCTGGGGCCAACGTCCTGACTTTC
TRBV9	TRBJ2-1	-	-	CASSTDSPTYNEQFF	TGTGCCAGCAGCACGGACAGCCCCACCTACAATGAGCAGTTCTTC
TRBV27	TRBJ2-1	many	-	CASSPRTARREQFF	TGTGCCAGCAGCCCTAGGACAGCCCGCCGGGAGCAGTTCTTC
TRBV5-4	TRBJ1-2	-	TRBD1	CASSRQGGNRLNYGYTF	TGTGCCAGCAGCCGACAGGGGGGTAACAGACTTAACTATGGCTACACCTTC
TRBV9	TRBJ2-3	-	-	CASSVATGVGTDTQYF	TGTGCCAGCAGCGTAGCGACGGGGGTGGGCACAGATACGCAGTATTTT
TRBV2	TRBJ2-7	once	TRBD1	CASNRDREYYGQYF	TGTGCCAGCAATCGGGACAGGGAATACTACGGGCAGTACTTC
TRBV11-2	TRBJ2-5	-	-	CASSLDWGQETQYF	TGTGCCAGCAGCTTAGATTGGGGGCAGGAGACCCAGTACTTC
TRBV11-2	TRBJ2-2	-	TRBD2	CASSQRRREGLEVSRELFF	TGTGCCAGCAGCCAAAGGCGGCGGGAGGGCCTGGAAGTTTCGCGGGAGCTGTTTTTT
TRBV10-3	TRBJ1-3	-	TRBD1	CAISDRQGLGNTIYF	TGTGCCATCAGTGACAGACAGGGCCTAGGAAACACCATATATTTT
TRBV2	TRBJ1-5	-	-	CASGGRTRDQPQHF	TGTGCCAGCGGCGGCAGAACCAGAGATCAGCCCCAGCATTTT